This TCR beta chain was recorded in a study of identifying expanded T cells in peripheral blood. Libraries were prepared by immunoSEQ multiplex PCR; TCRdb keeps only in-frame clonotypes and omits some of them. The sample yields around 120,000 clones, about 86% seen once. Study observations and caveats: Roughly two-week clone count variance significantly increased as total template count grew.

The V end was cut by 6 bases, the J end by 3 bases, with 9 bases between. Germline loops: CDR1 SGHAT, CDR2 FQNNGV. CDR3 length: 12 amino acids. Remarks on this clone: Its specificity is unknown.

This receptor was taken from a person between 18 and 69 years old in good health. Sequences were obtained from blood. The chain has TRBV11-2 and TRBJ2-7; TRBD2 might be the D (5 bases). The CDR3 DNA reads TGTGCCAGCAGTCGAGAGGGCTACGAGCAGTACTTC. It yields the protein CASSREGYEQYF.